This T cell receptor beta chain is drawn from a study of T cells in Graves' hyperthyroidism and ophthalmopathy. The study, taken as a whole, reports: Peripheral blood also featured most of the thyroid clonotypes expanded above 0.001.

Patients aged 18 to 65 had newly diagnosed hyperthyroidism that had lasted under 2 months. Exclusion of a patient resulted from uncontrolled infection, other autoimmune disease, pregnancy or lactation. RNA transcripts were the template for amplifying TCR beta CDR3 regions. RT-PCR in the first round (using the HTBI primer set) targeted the TCR CDR3. Each CDR3 protein gets one entry after TCRdb re-called the multiplex PCR reads with MiXCR. In the table there are about 540,000 distinct CDR3 sequences, 35% to 55% of which are singletons. In regard to this clonotype: Antigen specificity is unknown.

The germline CDR1 and CDR2 sequences are SGHRS and YFSETQ. CDR3 size: 13 residues. V gene TRBV5-1 combines with J gene TRBJ2-7, with D maybe TRBD2 (5 bases). The last part of the DNA fits TRBJ2-1 better; the J call may be wrong. Sequencing used peripheral blood or thyroid tissue (not recorded which). The receptor comes from a woman aged 18 to 35 with Graves' hyperthyroidism. CDR3 in amino acids: CASSFLASSEQFF. CDR3 nucleotide sequence: TGCGCCAGCAGCTTCCTAGCTTCGTCTGAGCAGTTCTTC.